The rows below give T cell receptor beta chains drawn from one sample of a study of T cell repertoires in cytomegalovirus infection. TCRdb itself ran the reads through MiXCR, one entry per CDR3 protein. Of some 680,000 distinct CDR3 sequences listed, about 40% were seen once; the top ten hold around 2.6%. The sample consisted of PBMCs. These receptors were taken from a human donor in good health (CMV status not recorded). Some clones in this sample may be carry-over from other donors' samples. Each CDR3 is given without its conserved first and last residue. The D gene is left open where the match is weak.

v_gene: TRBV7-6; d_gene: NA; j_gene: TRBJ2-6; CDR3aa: ASSPISSGANVLT
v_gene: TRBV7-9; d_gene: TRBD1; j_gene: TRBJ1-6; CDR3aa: ASSPSSRDRGAPLH
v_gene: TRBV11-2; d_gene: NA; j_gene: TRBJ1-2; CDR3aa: ASSLKSYGYT
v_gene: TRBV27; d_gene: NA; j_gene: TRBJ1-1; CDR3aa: ASSLSNGAEAF
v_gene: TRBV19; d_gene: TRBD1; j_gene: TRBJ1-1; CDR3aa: ASQQGAIYTEAF
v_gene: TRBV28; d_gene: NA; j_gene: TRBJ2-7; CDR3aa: ASSYLQVSSYEQY
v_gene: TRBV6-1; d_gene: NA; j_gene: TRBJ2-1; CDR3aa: ASSERDGYNEQF
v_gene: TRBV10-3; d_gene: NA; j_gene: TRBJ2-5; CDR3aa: AISESLGTYQETQY
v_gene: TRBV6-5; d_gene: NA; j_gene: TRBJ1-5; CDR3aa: ASSRPLAGEPQH
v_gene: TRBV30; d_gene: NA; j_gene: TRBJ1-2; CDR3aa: AWSGISGHGYT
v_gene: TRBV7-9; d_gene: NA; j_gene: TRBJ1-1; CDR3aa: ASSSLGIEAF
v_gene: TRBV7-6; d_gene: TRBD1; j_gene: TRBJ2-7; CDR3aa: ASSPTGTEGEWLY
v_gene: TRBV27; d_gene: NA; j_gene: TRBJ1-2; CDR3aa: VSGQENYGYT
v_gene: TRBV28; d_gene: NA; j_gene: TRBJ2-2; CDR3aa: ASRASLPGNTGELF
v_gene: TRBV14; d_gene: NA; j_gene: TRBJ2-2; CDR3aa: ASSQWGQGNTGELF
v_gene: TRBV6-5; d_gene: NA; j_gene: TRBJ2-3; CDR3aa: ASSSSADTQY
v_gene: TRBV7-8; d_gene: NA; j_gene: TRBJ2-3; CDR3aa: ASLLGRDIGTDTQY
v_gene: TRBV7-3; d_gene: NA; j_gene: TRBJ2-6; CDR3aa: ASSPREGARLT
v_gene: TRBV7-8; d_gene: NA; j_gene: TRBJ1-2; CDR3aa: ASSFLLDDDYT
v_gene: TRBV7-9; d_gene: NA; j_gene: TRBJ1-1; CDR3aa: ASSLAQGTDTEAF
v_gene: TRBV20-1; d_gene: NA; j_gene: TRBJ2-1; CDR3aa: SARDRGLGSSYNEQF
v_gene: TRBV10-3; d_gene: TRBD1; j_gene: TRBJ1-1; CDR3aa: AIRDRGPTEAF
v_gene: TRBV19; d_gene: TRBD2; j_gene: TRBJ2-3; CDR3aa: ASAIAGSTTDTQY
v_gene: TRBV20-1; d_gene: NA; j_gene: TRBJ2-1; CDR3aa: SAKSRTSSFNEQF
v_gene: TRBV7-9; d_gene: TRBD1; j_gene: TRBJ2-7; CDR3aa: ASSRRTGGEQY
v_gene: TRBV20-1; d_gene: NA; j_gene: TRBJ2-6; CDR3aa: SAPRGSGANVLT
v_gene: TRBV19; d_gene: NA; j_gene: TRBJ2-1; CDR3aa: ASSIVQGPRNEQF
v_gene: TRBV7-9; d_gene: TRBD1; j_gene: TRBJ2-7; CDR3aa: ASSFDTGTGHPEQY
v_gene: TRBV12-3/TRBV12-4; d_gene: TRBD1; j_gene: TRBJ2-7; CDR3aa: ASSFLPPGQGFHEQY
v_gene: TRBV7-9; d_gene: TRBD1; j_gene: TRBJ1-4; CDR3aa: ASSQTTGSDEKLF
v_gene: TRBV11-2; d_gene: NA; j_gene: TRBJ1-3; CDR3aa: ASSLGAGGSGNTIY
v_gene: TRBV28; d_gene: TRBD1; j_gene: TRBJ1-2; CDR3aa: ASSLRQGSGYT
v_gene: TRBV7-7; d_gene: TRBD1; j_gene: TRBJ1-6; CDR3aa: ASSRGTGGSPLH
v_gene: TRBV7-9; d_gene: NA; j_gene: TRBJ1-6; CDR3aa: ASSLIRDVNSPLH
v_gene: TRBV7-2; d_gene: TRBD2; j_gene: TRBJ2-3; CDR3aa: ASSLVGAGGPRHH
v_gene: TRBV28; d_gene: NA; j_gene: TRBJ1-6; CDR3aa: ASSFLGIPLH
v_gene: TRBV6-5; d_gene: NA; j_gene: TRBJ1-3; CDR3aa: ASSYSVGGRRGNTIY
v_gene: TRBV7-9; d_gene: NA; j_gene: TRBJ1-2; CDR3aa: ASSLVSPSRANYGYT
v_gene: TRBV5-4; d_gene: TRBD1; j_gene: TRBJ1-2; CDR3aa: ASSQGDRPNYGYT
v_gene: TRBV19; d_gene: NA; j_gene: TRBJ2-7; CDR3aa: ASSTPGHLYEQY
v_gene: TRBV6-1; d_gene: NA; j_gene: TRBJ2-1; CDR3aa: ASSVTGSNYNEQF
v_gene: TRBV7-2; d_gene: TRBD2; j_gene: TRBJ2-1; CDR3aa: ASSPSRLAGGTEKF
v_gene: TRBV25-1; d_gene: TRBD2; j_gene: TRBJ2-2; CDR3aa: ASSESGGLAYHGELF
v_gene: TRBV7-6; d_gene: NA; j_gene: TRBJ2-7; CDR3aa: ASSLTGLREPLGEQY
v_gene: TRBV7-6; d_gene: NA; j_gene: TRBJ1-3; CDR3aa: ASSPKLPAQRQVRSGNTIY
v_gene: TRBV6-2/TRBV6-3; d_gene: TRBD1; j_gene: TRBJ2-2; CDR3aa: SSSLPGQGRTGELF
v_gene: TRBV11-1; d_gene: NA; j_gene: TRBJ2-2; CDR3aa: ASSERKGWVGELF
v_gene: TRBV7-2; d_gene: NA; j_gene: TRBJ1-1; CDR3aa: ASSFPRRNIEAF
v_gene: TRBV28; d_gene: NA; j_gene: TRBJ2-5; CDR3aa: ASSFRGFQY
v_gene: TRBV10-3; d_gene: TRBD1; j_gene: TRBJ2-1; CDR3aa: AISESDLTGYNEQF
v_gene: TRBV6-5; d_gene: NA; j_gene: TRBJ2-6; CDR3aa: ASSSVQGSGANVLT
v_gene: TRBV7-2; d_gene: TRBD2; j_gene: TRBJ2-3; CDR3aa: ASSLAPTSGVTQY
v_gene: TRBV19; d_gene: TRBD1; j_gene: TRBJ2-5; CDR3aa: ASSFVTGGQETLY
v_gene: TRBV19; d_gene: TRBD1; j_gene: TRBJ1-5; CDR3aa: ASIRRTGDWQPQH